Presented here are 29 T cell receptor beta chains from one specimen sequenced in a study of T cell repertoires in cytomegalovirus infection. TCRdb re-analysed the reads in MiXCR, keeping a single row per CDR3 protein. The sample yields about 500,000 distinct CDR3 sequences, roughly a third seen once. Antigens for these TCRs are unknown. The specimen was cultured PBMCs, collected from culture after CMV antigen stimulation. All receptors come from a human donor in good health (CMV status not recorded). Some clones in this sample may be carry-over from other donors' samples.

The V call is TRBV7-2, the J call TRBJ2-1; TRBD2 matches 7 bases. The germline V gene has CDR1 SGHTA and CDR2 FQGNSA. With 4 bases clipped from V and 7 bases from J, the junction kept 13 bases outside the gene matches. There are 16 residues in the CDR3. CDR3 residues: CASSWRGRAAGNEQFF. Here the CDR3 DNA reads TGTGCCAGCAGCTGGCGGGGGAGGGCCGCTGGGAATGAGCAGTTCTTC. The variable domain in full, with the rest retrieved from reference TRBV7-2 and TRBJ2-1, is GAGVSQSPSNKVTEKGKDVELRCDPISGHTALYWYRQSLGQGLEFLIYFQGNSAPDKSGLPSDRFSAERTGGSVSTLTIQRTQQEDSAVYLCASSWRGRAAGNEQFFGPGTRLTVL.

Worth noting for this clonotype: At one end the junction does not follow the germline gene, possibly because of a read error. The genes are TRBV2 and TRBJ2-1; TRBD1 matches 9 bases. The germline CDR1 and CDR2 sequences are SNHLY and FYNNEI. This CDR3 has 15 residues. The CDR3 here is CASREVPGQGGEQFF. The DNA of the CDR3 is TGTGCCAGCAGGGAAGTCCCGGGACAGGGAGGGGAGCAGTTCTTC.

The V call is TRBV12-3 or TRBV12-4, the J call TRBJ2-2; 9 nucleotides line up with TRBD2. The length of the CDR3 is 15 residues. V shed 6 bases, J shed 6 bases, and the junction held 8 bases outside the gene matches. DNA for the CDR3: TGTGCCAGCAGAACTGGCGGGAGGGCCCCCGGGGAGCTGTTTTTT. It codes for CASRTGGRAPGELFF.

This clonotype has a handful of counts. The CDR3 region has the DNA TGTGCCAGCAGCTTGAGGGCGGGAGATATTAGTGAGCAGTTCTTC. As protein: CASSLRAGDISEQFF. This sequence joins TRBV7-2 and TRBJ2-1; 7 nucleotides match TRBD2. The CDR3 is made up of 15 amino acids. Losses at the gene ends were 3 bases for V and 9 bases for J; bases not matched to a gene: 11. CDR1 and CDR2 from the germline V gene are SGHTA and FQGNSA.

This clonotype was observed a single time. This CDR3 reads CASSPQIVGEQFF. Written as DNA, the CDR3 is TGTGCCAGCAGCCCCCAAATCGTAGGTGAGCAGTTCTTC. V usage is TRBV7-9 and J usage is TRBJ2-1; D remains ambiguous. The V end lost 5 bases, the J end lost 9 bases, and 14 bases lay between the germline ends. CDR3 length equals 13 residues. Germline-derived CDR1 and CDR2 are SEHNR and FQNEAQ (reference sequence).

This clonotype has just a few counts. The rearrangement uses TRBV7-2 and TRBJ2-7, with D tentatively TRBD2 (7 bases). The CDR3 extends over 15 amino acids. Germline-derived CDR1 and CDR2 are SGHTA and FQGNSA. V was cut by 5 bases and J by 0 bases, with 14 bases left in between. The CDR3 spells CASSKGGGGSYEQYF. For the CDR3, the DNA is TGTGCCAGCAGCAAGGGGGGCGGGGGCTCCTACGAGCAGTACTTC. Supplemented by reference TRBV7-2 and TRBJ2-7, the full variable domain reads GAGVSQSPSNKVTEKGKDVELRCDPISGHTALYWYRQSLGQGLEFLIYFQGNSAPDKSGLPSDRFSAERTGGSVSTLTIQRTQQEDSAVYLCASSKGGGGSYEQYFGPGTRLTVT.

The V gene is TRBV6-1, the J gene TRBJ2-2, with TRBD1 identical over 10 bases. The CDR3 extends over 14 amino acids. The J segment lost 6 bases and the V segment lost 6 bases, leaving 4 bases of the junction unmatched. CDR1 is MNHNS and CDR2 is SASEGT in the germline V gene. Written as DNA, the CDR3 is TGTGCCAGCAGGCCTGGACAGGGGGCCGGGGAGCTGTTTTTT. Amino acids: CASRPGQGAGELFF.

Note on this clonotype: A single base separates this from a much larger clone, so it may be a read error. In DNA, the CDR3 is TGTGCCAGCAGCCAGACTAGCGGAGGGGCAGATACGCAGTATTTT. Protein sequence: CASSQTSGGADTQYF. This sequence joins TRBV6-6 and TRBJ2-3; TRBD2 aligns across 9 bases. V dropped 6 bases and J dropped 4; count of bases not matched to a gene: 8. The CDR3 is 15 residues long. Per the germline V gene, CDR1 is MNHNY and CDR2 is SVGAGI (reference sequence).

The chain couples TRBV6-1 to TRBJ2-7, with D tentatively TRBD1 or TRBD2 (5 bases each). The V and J ends lost 8 bases and 5 bases respectively, with 19 bases between them. Germline CDR1 and CDR2: MNHNS and SASEGT. The CDR3 length is 14 residues. Here the CDR3 DNA reads TGTGCCAGCCGACGGGACCCCAGTTTCCACGAGCAGTACGTC. It is translated as CASRRDPSFHEQYV.

This clonotype was recorded a few times. The chain links TRBV7-2 to TRBJ1-2; D is undetermined. From germline, CDR1 is SGHTA and CDR2 FQGNSA. This CDR3 comprises 12 residues. The V end was cut by 3 bases, the J end by 8 bases, with 10 bases between. The CDR3 here is CASSFGFGGYTF. The CDR3 coding sequence is TGTGCCAGCAGCTTCGGGTTTGGAGGCTACACCTTC.

This clonotype appeared a few times. The chain has TRBV7-9 and TRBJ2-6; D may be TRBD2 (6 bases). Germline CDR1 reads SEHNR; CDR2 reads FQNEAQ (reference sequence). The CDR3 contains 18 residues. Trimming stripped 5 bases from V and 0 bases from J, with 17 bases between. CDR3 sequence reads: CASSPREPRSSGANVLTF. The CDR3 nucleotides read TGTGCCAGCAGCCCTCGGGAGCCTCGGAGCTCTGGGGCCAACGTCCTGACTTTC.

The chain joins TRBV2 to TRBJ2-1, with 11 bases identical to TRBD2. In germline, CDR1 is SNHLY, CDR2 FYNNEI. This CDR3 comprises 15 residues. Trimming at V came to 6 bases and at J to 14 bases, leaving 15 bases not matched to a gene. Here the CDR3 DNA reads TGTGCCAGCAGGGAGAAAACACTAGCGGGGGCCCCGGAGTTCTTC. This sequence encodes CASREKTLAGAPEFF.

The chain couples TRBV28 to TRBJ1-5, with D maybe TRBD1 (5 bases). Germline lookup yields CDR1 MDHEN and CDR2 SYDVKM. This CDR3 is built from 18 residues. V lost 8 bases to trimming and J lost 5 bases, with 28 bases between them. For the CDR3, the DNA is TGTGCCAGCTGTCCGCAAAGGGGCGGTGGGATGCGGGATCAGCCCCAGCATTTT. Translating it yields CASCPQRGGGMRDQPQHF. The full variable domain, completed using reference TRBV28 and TRBJ1-5, is DVKVTQSSRYLVKRTGEKVFLECVQDMDHENMFWYRQDPGLGLRLIYFSYDVKMKEKGDIPEGYSVSREKKERFSLILESASTNQTSMYLCASCPQRGGGMRDQPQHFGDGTRLSIL.

This clonotype was counted between two and nine times. The chain couples TRBV6-5 to TRBJ2-5; 11 bases are a match to TRBD2. The CDR3 length is 19 residues. Germline CDR1 reads MNHEY; CDR2 reads SVGAGI. With V trimmed by 8 bases and J by 4 bases, 21 bases remained unmatched. The CDR3 sequence: CASALRDGSGRVEVETQYF. CDR3 DNA sequence: TGTGCCAGCGCGTTAAGGGATGGTAGCGGGAGGGTCGAGGTAGAGACCCAGTACTTC.

This clonotype was seen more than once but under ten times. The rearrangement uses TRBV28 and TRBJ2-2; D is perhaps TRBD1 (6 bases). Looked up from germline, CDR1 is MDHEN and CDR2 is SYDVKM. V was clipped by 7 bases and J by 0 bases, with 24 bases between them. The CDR3 loop spans 19 amino acids. CDR3 DNA: TGTGCCAGCACATCGGACAGCCTAAGAAGGGGTTCGAACACCGGGGAGCTGTTTTTT. Translating it yields CASTSDSLRRGSNTGELFF.

Here the CDR3 DNA reads TGTGCCAGCAGTTTTCGGCCAGGGGCAAACTATGGCTACACCTTC. This encodes CASSFRPGANYGYTF. The chain uses TRBV27 and TRBJ1-2; TRBD1 might be the D (6 bases). Germline V gene data show CDR1 as MNHEY and CDR2 as SMNVEV (reference sequence). The CDR3 has 15 residues. Trimming removed 3 bases from V and 2 bases from J, with 13 bases in between.

There are many counts of this clonotype. The chain is built from TRBV7-2 and TRBJ1-4; 10 nucleotides agree with TRBD1. Germline-derived CDR1 and CDR2 are SGHTA and FQGNSA. Germline trimming cut 7 bases from V and 8 bases from J; bases unmatched to any gene: 7. This CDR3 contains 14 residues. CDR3 in amino acids: CASKPGQGSEKLFF. Here the CDR3 DNA reads TGTGCCAGCAAACCGGGACAGGGGAGCGAAAAACTGTTTTTT.

There are a few counts of this clonotype. The chain has TRBV12-3 or TRBV12-4 and TRBJ2-5; TRBD2 matches 13 bases. This CDR3 comprises 17 residues. V dropped 5 bases and J dropped 5; count of bases not matched to a gene: 11. The CDR3 nucleotides read TGTGCCAGCAGTCCCGGGACTAGCGGGACCTCGAGGGAGACCCAGTACTTC. This translates into CASSPGTSGTSRETQYF.

This clonotype was seen only a few times. This chain joins TRBV9 and TRBJ2-5, with 10 bases fitting TRBD1. CDR3 size: 16 residues. Germline CDR1 reads SGDLS; CDR2 reads YYNGEE. J gave up 4 bases and V 3 bases, and 9 bases lay outside the gene matches. The CDR3 region has the DNA TGTGCCAGCAGCGCCGGGACAGGGGTTTTCGGAGAGACCCAGTACTTC. It codes for CASSAGTGVFGETQYF.

J is TRBJ2-1 and V is TRBV12-3 or TRBV12-4; D could derive from TRBD1 or TRBD2 (5 bases each). The CDR3 covers 15 residues. Trimming cost V 4 bases and J 6 bases, with 16 bases left between them. The CDR3 nucleotides read TGTGCCAGCAGTTGGGGACCCGGTGGATTCAATGAGCAGTTCTTC. Translating it yields CASSWGPGGFNEQFF.

The chain links TRBV24-1 to TRBJ1-1; perhaps TRBD1 as D (6 bases). The CDR3 loop spans 13 amino acids. In germline, CDR1 is KGHDR, CDR2 SFDVKD. The ends were cut back, 12 bases at V and 5 bases at J, with 18 bases in the middle. CDR3 sequence: CAVERDTRTEAFF. The CDR3 DNA reads TGTGCCGTCGAACGGGACACAAGAACTGAAGCTTTCTTT.

V usage is TRBV19 and J usage is TRBJ2-5, with 9 bases fitting TRBD2. V gave up 2 bases and J gave up 2 bases; unmatched junction bases: 12. The CDR3 has 18 amino acids. Germline CDR1 LNHDA, CDR2 SQIVND (reference sequence). CDR3 amino acids: CASSIFGSGSSYQETQYF. CDR3 coding DNA: TGTGCCAGTAGTATATTCGGTAGCGGGAGTTCGTATCAAGAGACCCAGTACTTC.

This sequence joins TRBV7-2 and TRBJ1-2, with D possibly being TRBD1 (6 bases). Trimming stripped 5 bases from V and 3 bases from J, with 16 bases between. Germline V gene lookup returns CDR1 SGHTA and CDR2 FQGNSA. The length of the CDR3 is 15 residues. The CDR3 region is CASSPPGTIYYGYTF. The DNA for the CDR3 is TGTGCCAGCAGCCCCCCCGGGACAATATACTATGGCTACACCTTC.

This clonotype was seen repeatedly, ten times or more. The chain has TRBV7-8 and TRBJ2-1; 7 nucleotides match TRBD1. CDR1 is SGHVS, CDR2 FQNEAQ, per germline. The CDR3 runs 16 residues. The trim removed 5 bases at V and 7 bases at J, leaving 14 bases unmatched. The CDR3 coding sequence is TGTGCCAGCAGCCCCACGAGACAGGGAAGAAGGAATGAGCAGTTCTTC. Protein: CASSPTRQGRRNEQFF. The whole variable domain, filled in from reference TRBV7-8 and TRBJ2-1, reads GAGVSQSPRYKVAKRGQDVALRCDPISGHVSLFWYQQALGQGPEFLTYFQNEAQLDKSGLPSDRFFAERPEGSVSTLKIQRTQQEDSAVYLCASSPTRQGRRNEQFFGPGTRLTVL.

The V and J genes are TRBV7-2 and TRBJ2-7; 7 bases are a match to TRBD1. Germline V lookup: CDR1 SGHTA, CDR2 FQGNSA. The length of the CDR3 is 13 residues. V gave up 3 bases and J gave up 4 bases; unmatched junction bases: 3. In DNA, the CDR3 is TGTGCCAGCAGCTTCTCGACAGGGTACGAGCAGTACGTC. Encoded protein: CASSFSTGYEQYV.

This clonotype has more than one count but fewer than ten. The chain is built from TRBV10-3 and TRBJ1-6; D uncertain. Per germline, CDR1 ENHRY and CDR2 SYGVKD. Trimming removed 4 bases at V and 8 bases at J, with 9 bases between. CDR3 length: 13 residues. Here the CDR3 DNA reads TGTGCCATCAGTGCTGGGCCGGATTCACCCCTCCACTTT. It codes for CAISAGPDSPLHF.

As for this clonotype: A much larger clone lies a single base off, so this may be a read error. This chain joins TRBV7-2 and TRBJ2-5; tentative D call: TRBD2 (7 bases). The CDR3 is made up of 14 amino acids. Per the germline V gene, CDR1 is SGHTA and CDR2 is FQGNSA. The DNA of the CDR3 is TGTGCCAGCAGCTTCCAAGCGGGACAAGAGACCCAGTGCTTC. Translating it yields CASSFQAGQETQCF.

The V gene is TRBV7-3, the J gene TRBJ2-1; TRBD1 matches 7 bases. The CDR3 sequence is 15 residues long. Losses at the gene ends were 1 base for V and 6 bases for J; bases not matched to a gene: 6. Germline CDR1 reads SGHTA; CDR2 reads FQGTGA. The DNA for the CDR3 is TGTGCCAGCAGCTTAAGAGGGGGCGGAGGCAATGAGCAGTTCTTC. Translating gives CASSLRGGGGNEQFF.

The gene calls are TRBV6-5 and TRBJ2-5; D is uncertain. CDR3 length equals 12 residues. Trimming left V 6 bases short and J 4 bases short, with 9 bases between. The germline CDR1 and CDR2 sequences are MNHEY and SVGAGI. The CDR3 spells CASRRPPETQYF. In DNA form, the CDR3 reads TGTGCCAGCAGACGCCCCCCAGAGACCCAGTACTTC.